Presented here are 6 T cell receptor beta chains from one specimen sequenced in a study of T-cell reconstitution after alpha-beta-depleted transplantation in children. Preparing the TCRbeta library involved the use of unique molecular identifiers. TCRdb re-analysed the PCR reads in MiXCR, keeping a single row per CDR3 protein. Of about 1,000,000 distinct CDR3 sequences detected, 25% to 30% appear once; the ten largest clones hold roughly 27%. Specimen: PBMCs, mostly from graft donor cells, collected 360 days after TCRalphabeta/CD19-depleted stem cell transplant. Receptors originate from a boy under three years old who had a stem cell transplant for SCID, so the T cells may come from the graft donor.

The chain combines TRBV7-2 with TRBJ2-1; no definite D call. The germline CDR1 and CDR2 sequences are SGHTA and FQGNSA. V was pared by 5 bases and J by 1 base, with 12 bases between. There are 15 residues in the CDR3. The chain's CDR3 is CASSTRPVSYNEQFF. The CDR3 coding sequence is TGTGCCAGCAGCACGAGACCCGTGTCCTACAATGAGCAGTTCTTC.

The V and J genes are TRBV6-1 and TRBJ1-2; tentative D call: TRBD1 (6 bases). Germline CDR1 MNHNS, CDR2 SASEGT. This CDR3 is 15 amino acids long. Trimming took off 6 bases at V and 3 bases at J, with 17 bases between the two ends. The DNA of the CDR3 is TGTGCCAGCAGCACAAACCGAGGACAGCACTATGGCTACACCTTC. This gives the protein CASSTNRGQHYGYTF.

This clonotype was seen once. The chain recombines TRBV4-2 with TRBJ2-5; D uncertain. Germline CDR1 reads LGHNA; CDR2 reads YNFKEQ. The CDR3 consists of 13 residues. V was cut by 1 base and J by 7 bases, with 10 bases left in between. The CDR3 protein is CASSQGEVRTQYF. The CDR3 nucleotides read TGTGCCAGCAGCCAAGGAGAGGTTAGGACCCAGTACTTC.

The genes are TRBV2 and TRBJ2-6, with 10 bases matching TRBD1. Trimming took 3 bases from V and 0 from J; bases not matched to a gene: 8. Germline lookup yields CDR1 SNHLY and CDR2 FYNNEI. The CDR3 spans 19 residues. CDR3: CASSDKDRGSLSGANVLTF. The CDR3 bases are TGTGCCAGCAGTGACAAGGACAGGGGGTCCCTCTCTGGGGCCAACGTCCTGACTTTC.

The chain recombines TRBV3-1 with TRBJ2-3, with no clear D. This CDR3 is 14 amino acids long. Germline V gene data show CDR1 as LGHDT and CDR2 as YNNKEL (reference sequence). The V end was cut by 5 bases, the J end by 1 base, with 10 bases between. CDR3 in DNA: TGTGCCAGCAGCTCGCGAAAAGGCACAGATACGCAGTATTTT. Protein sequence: CASSSRKGTDTQYF.

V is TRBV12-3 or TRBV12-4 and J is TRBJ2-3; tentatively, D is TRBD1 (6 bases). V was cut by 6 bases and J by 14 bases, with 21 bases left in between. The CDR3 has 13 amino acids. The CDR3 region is CASSRTGINSGYF. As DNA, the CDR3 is TGTGCCAGCAGCCGAACAGGGATTAACTCGGGGTATTTT.